This is a list of T cell receptor beta chains from one sample in a study of T cells in Graves' hyperthyroidism and ophthalmopathy. TCRdb redid the calling of the multiplex PCR reads with MiXCR, one entry per CDR3 protein. The data hold a few hundred thousand distinct CDR3 sequences, with roughly 20% observed a single time. Sequencing was performed on blood. Source of these receptors: a man aged 18 to 29 with Graves' hyperthyroidism. Each CDR3 is given with its conserved first and last residue.

v_gene	j_gene	CDR3aa
TRBV6-4	TRBJ2-2	CASSPTETGELFF
TRBV12-3/TRBV12-4	TRBJ1-2	CASSTAGQGYGYTF
TRBV28	TRBJ1-1	CASRTLEVNLEAFF
TRBV6-5	TRBJ1-2	CASGYTFGSGYTF
TRBV5-1	TRBJ2-5	CASSSGTGAFQETQYF
TRBV3-1	TRBJ1-1	CASSQFLNTEAFF
TRBV15	TRBJ1-1	CATRGWGQGALDGMNTEAFF
TRBV4-2	TRBJ1-1	CASSQGSEGTEAFF
TRBV6-2/TRBV6-3	TRBJ1-1	CASSYRWDTEAFF
TRBV28	TRBJ2-2	CASSLYRPHTEELFF